Below, 26 T cell receptor beta chains from the same sample are listed, as sequenced in a study of T cell responses to AZD1222 COVID-19 vaccine. Assay: immunoSEQ multiplex PCR; the TCRdb copy retains only in-frame clones and omits some. The sample yields over 100,000 clones, over 75% seen once. The sequenced sample was peripheral blood, obtained on day 0 of AZD1222 vaccination. These receptors all come from an adult in good health.

The chain combines TRBV5-1 with TRBJ2-2, with 7 bases matching TRBD2. The J segment lost 0 bases and the V segment lost 4 bases, leaving 12 bases of the junction unmatched. Germline V CDR1 and CDR2: SGHRS, YFSETQ. This CDR3 comprises 18 residues. In DNA form, the CDR3 reads TGCGCCAGCAGCCCGGCCCCAGGTGGGGGGGCGAACACCGGGGAGCTGTTTTTT. Amino acids: CASSPAPGGGANTGELFF.

This chain uses TRBV5-4 with TRBJ1-2, with unresolved D. The V and J ends lost 0 bases and 6 bases respectively, with 12 bases between them. Germline CDR1 reads SGHNT; CDR2 reads YYREEE (reference sequence). CDR3 length: 14 amino acids. The CDR3 region has the DNA TGTGCCAGCAGCTTGGTATCTGAGGTCCATGGCTACACCTTC. It codes for CASSLVSEVHGYTF.

This rearrangement joins TRBV5-4 to TRBJ2-5; D is uncertain. The CDR3 sequence is 12 residues long. V was shortened by 0 bases and J by 9 bases, with 9 bases between the two germline ends. Germline V gene data show CDR1 as SGHNT and CDR2 as YYREEE (reference sequence). The CDR3 coding sequence is TGTGCCAGCAGCTTGGAGGTGGAATCCCAGTACTTC. Its protein product is CASSLEVESQYF.

V is TRBV19 and J is TRBJ1-1, with D maybe TRBD1 (5 bases). The CDR3 has 16 residues. Trimming removed 7 bases at V and 2 bases at J, with 20 bases between. The germline gives CDR1 LNHDA, CDR2 SQIVND (reference sequence). The chain's CDR3 is CASKAGHRIPNTEAFF. Here the CDR3 DNA reads TGTGCCAGTAAGGCCGGCCACAGGATACCTAACACTGAAGCTTTCTTT. Full variable domain (outside the CDR3, taken from reference TRBV19 and TRBJ1-1): DGGITQSPKYLFRKEGQNVTLSCEQNLNHDAMYWYRQDPGQGLRLIYYSQIVNDFQKGDIAEGYSVSREKKESFPLTVTSAQKNPTAFYLCASKAGHRIPNTEAFFGQGTRLTVV.

The J gene is TRBJ1-5, the V gene TRBV25-1; D is unresolved. Trimming shortened V by 2 bases and J by 9 bases, and 14 bases separated the two germline ends. This CDR3 contains 14 residues. Germline V gene data show CDR1 as MGHDK and CDR2 as SYGVNS. This CDR3 is CASSETRRDRPQHF. The CDR3 nucleotides read TGTGCCAGCAGTGAAACGAGACGGGATAGGCCCCAGCATTTT.

This chain joins TRBV9 and TRBJ2-7; 12 nucleotides line up with TRBD2. J lost 2 bases, V lost 5 bases, and 5 bases had no gene match. The CDR3 loop spans 15 amino acids. CDR1 SGDLS and CDR2 YYNGEE come from the germline V gene. The CDR3 bases are TGTGCCAGCAGGGTCGGACTAGCGGGGCCCTACGAGCAGTACGTC. Translating gives CASRVGLAGPYEQYV.

The chain is built from TRBV11-2 and TRBJ2-1; 7 positions match TRBD1. The CDR3 spans 19 residues. The V and J ends lost 2 bases and 0 bases, in that order; junction bases with no gene match: 13. Germline V gene data show CDR1 as SGHAT and CDR2 as FQNNGV. CDR3 nucleotides: TGTGCCAGCAGCTTAAAAGCCCACACAGGGGATAGCTCCTACAATGAGCAGTTCTTC. Translated: CASSLKAHTGDSSYNEQFF.

The genes are TRBV10-3 and TRBJ1-5; the match to TRBD1 covers 10 bases. V dropped 3 bases and J dropped 6; count of bases not matched to a gene: 5. CDR1 is ENHRY, CDR2 SYGVKD, per germline. The CDR3 extends over 15 amino acids. The CDR3 loop is CAISDGRTGGQPQHF. Written as DNA, the CDR3 is TGTGCCATCAGTGATGGGAGGACAGGGGGTCAGCCCCAGCATTTT.

V and J are TRBV6-5 and TRBJ1-1; unclear D gene. Germline V gene data show CDR1 as MNHEY and CDR2 as SVGAGI. With 6 bases removed from V and 4 bases from J, the gap between germline ends came to 9 bases. The CDR3 loop spans 12 amino acids. In nucleotides, the CDR3 is TGTGCCAGCAGCCCCATCGGCACTGAAGCTTTCTTT. Amino acid sequence: CASSPIGTEAFF.

This chain connects TRBV18 to TRBJ2-1; 14 bases fit TRBD2. V was pared by 5 bases and J by 9 bases, with 9 bases of the junction left unmatched. The germline CDR1 and CDR2 sequences are KGHSH and LQKENI. This CDR3 contains 16 residues. DNA of the CDR3: TGTGCCAGCTCAGCGACCGGGACTAGCGGGAGTAGTGAGCAGTTCTTC. Translated: CASSATGTSGSSEQFF.

The genes are TRBV24-1 and TRBJ1-5; D unclear. V shed 5 bases and J shed 0 bases, with 7 bases lying between them. CDR3 length equals 14 residues. Germline CDR1 KGHDR, CDR2 SFDVKD. As DNA, the CDR3 is TGTGCCACCAGTGTCGCTGGTAGCAATCAGCCCCAGCATTTT. Translation: CATSVAGSNQPQHF.

The V call is TRBV2, the J call TRBJ1-1; D gene unclear. Trimming removed 4 bases from V and 0 bases from J, with 6 bases in between. CDR1 and CDR2 from the germline V gene are SNHLY and FYNNEI. There are 13 residues in the CDR3. Here the CDR3 DNA reads TGTGCCAGCAGTGGCAGGCTGAACACTGAAGCTTTCTTT. The encoded protein is CASSGRLNTEAFF.

This clone was recorded only once. The V and J genes are TRBV21-1 and TRBJ1-1; TRBD1, the D gene given by the table, was not confirmed from the DNA. TRBV21-1 is noted as a pseudogene. The CDR3 extends over 12 amino acids. For the CDR3, the DNA is TGTGCCAACCCCCCCTCCCCCCTTTGGCCTTTCTTT. As protein: CANPPSPLWPFF.

The chain couples TRBV5-1 to TRBJ2-7, with D hard to call. The ends were cut back, 4 bases at V and 0 bases at J, with 11 bases in the middle. Germline CDR1 SGHRS, CDR2 YFSETQ. The CDR3 is 14 residues long. CDR3 in amino acids: CASSQVVSSYEQYF. The CDR3 nucleotides read TGCGCCAGCAGCCAGGTAGTAAGCTCCTACGAGCAGTACTTC. Full variable domain (missing parts from reference TRBV5-1 and TRBJ2-7): KAGVTQTPRYLIKTRGQQVTLSCSPISGHRSVSWYQQTPGQGLQFLFEYFSETQRNKGNFPGRFSGRQFSNSRSEMNVSTLELGDSALYLCASSQVVSSYEQYFGPGTRLTVT.

The J gene is TRBJ2-3, the V gene TRBV15; 9 bases map to TRBD2. The CDR3 has 17 amino acids. The ends lost 0 bases at V and 1 base at J; junction bases unmatched: 5. CDR1 and CDR2 from the germline V gene are LNHNV and YYDKDF (reference sequence). The CDR3 loop is CATSRDKQRGGTDTQYF. The CDR3 bases are TGTGCCACCAGCAGAGATAAGCAGCGGGGGGGCACAGATACGCAGTATTTT.

This sequence joins TRBV14 and TRBJ2-7; possible D gene TRBD1, 7 bases. Per the germline V gene, CDR1 is SGHDN and CDR2 is FVKESK. The CDR3 has 14 residues. The V gene lost 7 bases and the J gene lost 2 bases, with 15 bases spanning the gap. CDR3 bases: TGTGCCAGCACGCGGGGCCAGGGGGCCTACGAGCAGTACTTC. This codes for CASTRGQGAYEQYF.

The chain links TRBV5-4 to TRBJ1-6; 8 nucleotides agree with TRBD1. Germline CDR1 reads SGHNT; CDR2 reads YYREEE (reference sequence). Trimming took 0 bases from V and 7 from J; bases not matched to a gene: 6. The CDR3 spans 16 residues. CDR3 sequence: CASSLVGQGWNSPLHF. In DNA, the CDR3 is TGTGCCAGCAGCTTGGTCGGACAGGGTTGGAATTCACCCCTCCACTTT.

This chain joins TRBV28 and TRBJ2-7, with 7 bases aligning to TRBD1. Germline-derived CDR1 and CDR2 are MDHEN and SYDVKM. The CDR3 consists of 17 residues. Trimming at V came to 4 bases and at J to 6 bases, leaving 18 bases not matched to a gene. The CDR3 DNA is TGTGCCAGCAGTTCCCCCGCAGGGGGAATTCATTTTGGCGAGCAGTACTTC. The encoded protein is CASSSPAGGIHFGEQYF.

Regarding this clone: Other DNA sequences in the same sample also yield this CDR3. V and J are TRBV24-1 and TRBJ2-2; TRBD1 agrees at 8 bases. Unmatched junction bases numbered 7, after V lost 4 bases and J lost 7 bases. CDR1 and CDR2 from the germline V gene are KGHDR and SFDVKD. The CDR3 length is 15 residues. The DNA for the CDR3 is TGTGCCACCAGTGACCCGACAGGGGTTGGCGGGGAGCTGTTTTTT. Translation: CATSDPTGVGGELFF.

The chain is built from TRBV7-2 and TRBJ2-1; 7 positions match TRBD2. The CDR3 has 18 residues. V was clipped by 0 bases and J by 0 bases; unmatched bases: 8. The germline CDR1 and CDR2 sequences are SGHTA and FQGNSA. The CDR3 spells CASSLARGTTVSYNEQFF. In DNA, the CDR3 is TGTGCCAGCAGCTTAGCCCGGGGGACTACCGTCTCCTACAATGAGCAGTTCTTC. The variable domain in full, with the rest retrieved from reference TRBV7-2 and TRBJ2-1, is GAGVSQSPSNKVTEKGKDVELRCDPISGHTALYWYRQSLGQGLEFLIYFQGNSAPDKSGLPSDRFSAERTGGSVSTLTIQRTQQEDSAVYLCASSLARGTTVSYNEQFFGPGTRLTVL.

The J gene is TRBJ2-7, the V gene TRBV4-1; 11 bases align to TRBD1. Germline CDR1 reads MGHRA; CDR2 reads YSYEKL. V lost 6 bases, J lost 3 bases, and 7 bases stayed unmatched. The CDR3 has 15 amino acids. CDR3 sequence: CASSTTGTGGYEQYF. DNA of the CDR3: TGCGCCAGCAGTACGACCGGGACAGGGGGCTACGAGCAGTACTTC.

The rearrangement uses TRBV5-1 and TRBJ2-1; 10 bases line up with TRBD2. There are 15 residues in the CDR3. V lost 6 bases and J lost 2; bases outside the gene matches: 5. CDR1 is SGHRS and CDR2 is YFSETQ in the germline V gene. The CDR3 DNA reads as TGCGCCAGCACCCGGACTAGCGGCGCCTACAATGAGCAGTTCTTC. Amino acid sequence: CASTRTSGAYNEQFF.

The chain has TRBV18 and TRBJ1-2; D may be TRBD1 (6 bases). The ends were cut back, 3 bases at V and 4 bases at J, with 12 bases in the middle. CDR1 is KGHSH, CDR2 LQKENI, per germline. CDR3 length: 14 residues. The CDR3 loop is CASSPLQGVYGYTF. The CDR3 nucleotides are TGTGCCAGCTCACCCCTACAGGGTGTCTATGGCTACACCTTC.

This clone was counted a single time. The V call is TRBV6-4, the J call TRBJ2-7, with 8 bases matching TRBD2. Looked up from germline, CDR1 is MRHNA and CDR2 is SNTAGT. The CDR3 is 16 amino acids. Germline trimming cut 5 bases from V and 7 bases from J; bases unmatched to any gene: 16. DNA for the CDR3: TGTGCCAGCAGTCCACCGGGACTAGGAGAATTACGGGAGCAGTACTTC. Amino acid sequence: CASSPPGLGELREQYF.

This chain joins TRBV5-4 and TRBJ1-2; 7 bases agree with TRBD1. This CDR3 comprises 14 residues. Trimming removed 2 bases from V and 8 bases from J; junction bases left unmatched: 9. Germline loops: CDR1 SGHNT, CDR2 YYREEE (reference sequence). The CDR3 nucleotides are TGTGCCAGCAGCTTAACAGGGGACCCACGGGGCTACACCTTC. Amino acid sequence: CASSLTGDPRGYTF.

The rearrangement uses TRBV19 and TRBJ1-1; D uncertain. Trimming stripped 5 bases from V and 3 bases from J, with 10 bases between. The CDR3 has 13 residues. CDR1 is LNHDA, CDR2 SQIVND, per germline (reference sequence). CDR3 residues: CASSQKRDTEAFF. The CDR3 bases are TGTGCCAGTAGTCAGAAAAGGGACACTGAAGCTTTCTTT. Full variable domain (rest looked up from reference TRBV19 and TRBJ1-1): DGGITQSPKYLFRKEGQNVTLSCEQNLNHDAMYWYRQDPGQGLRLIYYSQIVNDFQKGDIAEGYSVSREKKESFPLTVTSAQKNPTAFYLCASSQKRDTEAFFGQGTRLTVV.